These 5 T cell receptor beta chains originate from one sample sequenced in a study of tumor-infiltrating lymphocytes in primary liver carcinoma. From approximately 0.5 ug of total RNA, TCR beta-specific cDNA was reverse-transcribed using a constant-region primer. Three nested multiplex PCR rounds of slightly modified ARM-PCR generated TCR beta libraries. PCR rounds one and two used TRBV1-TRBV30 forward primers with a C-beta reverse primer for about 11 cycles each. TCRdb called the multiplex PCR reads again in MiXCR, with one record for every CDR3 protein. This sample has about 35,000 distinct CDR3 sequences, with roughly 70% found just once. Co-extraction of RNA and DNA was performed on about 18-33 mg of unsorted bulk tissue. Input material: liver tumor tissue from sampling region 4. Subset defined: tumor region T4, right-lateral pole. These receptors came from a man aged 35 to 55 with primary liver carcinoma and hepatitis B virus infection.

Of note for this clonotype: A junction end diverges from the germline sequence, so it may reflect a read error. The chain joins TRBV5-6 to TRBJ2-3; the D call may be TRBD1 or TRBD2 (5 bases each). CDR3 length: 16 amino acids. Per germline, CDR1 SGHDT and CDR2 YYEEEE. DNA of the CDR3: TGTGCCAGCAGCTCGGGACCGCCAAGGCGAGCAGATACGCATTATTTT. Protein: CASSSGPPRRADTHYF.

Regarding this clonotype: This CDR3 fails to terminate in the conserved phenylalanine or tryptophan, so it likely reflects a read error. The limits of the CDR3 on the DNA are not certain, so only TCRdb's listed CDR3 is given. The chain has TRBV29-1 and TRBJ2-1; no check of the table's D call, TRBD2, against the DNA was made. Germline V gene lookup returns CDR1 SQVTM and CDR2 ANQGSEA. The CDR3 is 15 amino acids long, termini counted. The CDR3 loop is CSVGLAGGFYNVRFL.

Remarks on this clonotype: An end of the junction differs from the germline gene, which may be a read error. V is TRBV5-1 and J is TRBJ2-5, with D possibly matching TRBD1 (7 bases). Germline lookup yields CDR1 SGHRS and CDR2 YFSETQ. The CDR3 loop spans 13 amino acids. The CDR3 DNA reads TGCGGCAGCAGGGGGGTACTCCAAGAGACCCAGTACTTC. It yields the protein CGSRGVLQETQYF.

Comment on this clonotype: Germline and junction disagree at one end, which may indicate a read error. The chain couples TRBV5-5 to TRBJ1-2; D is uncertain. The CDR3 is made up of 15 amino acids. Per the germline V gene, CDR1 is SGHKS and CDR2 is YYEKEE (reference sequence). The chain's CDR3 is CASKAEDRYKYGYTF. CDR3 bases: TGTGCCAGTAAAGCAGAGGACCGCTATAAGTATGGCTACACCTTT.

With respect to this clonotype: A much bigger clone sits one base away, suggesting this may be a read error. J is TRBJ2-3 and V is TRBV5-1; D may match TRBD1 or TRBD2 (5 bases each). The CDR3 is 15 residues long. Per germline, CDR1 SGHRS and CDR2 YFSETQ. The CDR3 sequence is CTSSEYISSTGTQYF. Here the CDR3 DNA reads TGCACCAGCAGCGAGTACATCTCTAGCACAGGTACGCAGTATTTT.